One sample yielded the 21 T cell receptor beta chains listed below, sequenced in a study of T-cell memory formation after mild COVID-19. TCRdb fed the 5' RACE reads into MiXCR, producing one record per CDR3 protein. The data contain about 560,000 distinct CDR3 sequences, 17% of them singletons. The specimen sequenced was PBMCs or a T cell subset sorted from them (not recorded which). These receptors all stem from an adult woman who had mild COVID-19 (a few samples of this study predate the infection). Cell type and time point are not known.

This clonotype was seen a few times. The CDR3 DNA sequence: TGTGCCAGCAGTGACGGGGGCGGCTCTGGGGCCAACGTCCTGACTTTC. Translation gives CASSDGGGSGANVLTF. The V gene is TRBV6-4, the J gene TRBJ2-6; D may be TRBD1 (6 bases). The V end lost 2 bases, the J end lost 0 bases, and 8 bases lay between the germline ends. The CDR3 contains 16 residues. Germline CDR1 is MRHNA and CDR2 is SNTAGT.

This clonotype showed up just a few times. J is TRBJ2-3 and V is TRBV7-6; possibly TRBD2 for D (6 bases). Germline loops: CDR1 SGHVS, CDR2 FNYEAQ. The V and J ends lost 2 bases and 1 base respectively, with 13 bases between them. The CDR3 has 16 amino acids. DNA of the CDR3: TGTGCCAGCAGCTTATATGGAGGGGAGGGCACAGATACGCAGTATTTT. It codes for CASSLYGGEGTDTQYF.

This clonotype was seen more than once but under ten times. The chain has TRBV12-3 or TRBV12-4 and TRBJ1-6, with D possibly being TRBD1 (5 bases). The CDR3 is 13 amino acids. Trimming took 5 bases from V and 8 from J, leaving 10 bases between them. The CDR3 sequence is CASSPSGDSPLHF. For the CDR3, the DNA is TGTGCCAGCAGTCCGTCGGGGGATTCACCCCTCCACTTT.

CDR3 region: CAISDGQGYEQYF. The CDR3 DNA reads as TGTGCCATCAGTGATGGGCAGGGTTACGAGCAGTACTTC. This chain uses TRBV10-3 with TRBJ2-7; D may be TRBD1 (5 bases). Trimming left V 3 bases short and J 4 bases short, with 10 bases between. This CDR3 contains 13 residues. Germline lookup yields CDR1 ENHRY and CDR2 SYGVKD.

This clonotype was counted only a few times. The gene calls are TRBV7-9 and TRBJ2-7; D may be TRBD2 (6 bases). The germline gives CDR1 SEHNR, CDR2 FQNEAQ (reference sequence). CDR3 size: 16 residues. V was cut by 4 bases and J by 0 bases, with 16 bases left in between. The CDR3 DNA reads as TGTGCCAGCAGCTCCCTTCTAGCGTCGAGCTCCTACGAGCAGTACTTC. Translation: CASSSLLASSSYEQYF.

This CDR3 is CASSLFLAGNQETQYF. The CDR3 DNA reads TGCGCCAGCAGCTTGTTTCTAGCGGGAAACCAAGAGACCCAGTACTTC. The V gene is TRBV5-1, the J gene TRBJ2-5; 9 nucleotides line up with TRBD2. Looked up from germline, CDR1 is SGHRS and CDR2 is YFSETQ. The CDR3 loop spans 16 amino acids. V trimming: 1 base; J trimming: 0 bases; junction bases outside the gene matches: 4.

V gene TRBV3-1 combines with J gene TRBJ2-1; 9 nucleotides align to TRBD2. The CDR3 extends over 17 amino acids. Looked up from germline, CDR1 is LGHDT and CDR2 is YNNKEL (reference sequence). V was clipped by 1 base and J by 3 bases; unmatched bases: 7. For the CDR3, the DNA is TGTGCCAGCAGCCAAGGGGCAGCGGGAGGCCGCTACAATGAGCAGTTCTTC. Protein: CASSQGAAGGRYNEQFF.

This clonotype has just a few counts. CDR3 DNA: TGTGCCAGCAGTGATAGCAGGGGAAAAGGGACCCAGTACTTC. Its protein is CASSDSRGKGTQYF. The chain recombines TRBV25-1 with TRBJ2-5, with a possible D match to TRBD1 (6 bases). The CDR3 is 14 amino acids. Germline V CDR1 and CDR2: MGHDK, SYGVNS. V lost 3 bases and J lost 7, with 15 bases in between. Supplemented by reference TRBV25-1 and TRBJ2-5, the full variable domain reads EADIYQTPRYLVIGTGKKITLECSQTMGHDKMYWYQQDPGMELHLIHYSYGVNSTEKGDLSSESTVSRIRTEHFPLTLESARPSHTSQYLCASSDSRGKGTQYFGPGTRLLVL.

The chain has TRBV4-3 and TRBJ2-7, with D uncertain. The CDR3 is 13 amino acids. The germline V and J ends were trimmed by 0 bases and 4 bases, with 7 bases remaining between them. CDR1 and CDR2 (germline): LGHNA, YSLEER. CDR3 nucleotides: TGCGCCAGCAGCCAAGAAAGGCATTACGAGCAGTACTTC. Translating gives CASSQERHYEQYF.

This clonotype has a handful of counts. The chain combines TRBV6-5 with TRBJ2-1, with TRBD2 identical over 13 bases. CDR1 is MNHEY and CDR2 is SVGAGI in the germline V gene. The CDR3 has 16 residues. V trimming: 0 bases; J trimming: 8 bases; junction bases outside the gene matches: 4. The CDR3 bases are TGTGCCAGCAGTTACTCCGGGACTAGCGGGGTAGATGAGCAGTTCTTC. The encoded protein is CASSYSGTSGVDEQFF.

The chain is built from TRBV11-2 and TRBJ2-3; the match to TRBD1 covers 7 bases. The CDR3 is 15 amino acids. V lost 5 bases to trimming and J lost 0 bases; unmatched junction nucleotides: 5. Germline CDR1 and CDR2: SGHAT and FQNNGV. CDR3 DNA: TGTGCCAGCAGCCCGAGACAGGGTAGCACAGATACGCAGTATTTT. Its translation: CASSPRQGSTDTQYF.

The J gene is TRBJ1-1, the V gene TRBV7-9, with TRBD1 as a possible D gene (6 bases). Trimming shortened V by 4 bases and J by 5 bases, and 17 bases separated the two germline ends. The CDR3 is 15 amino acids. Germline loops: CDR1 SEHNR, CDR2 FQNEAQ (reference sequence). DNA of the CDR3: TGTGCCAGCAGCTCAGTCGGGGGGGCACGGACTGAAGCTTTCTTT. This encodes CASSSVGGARTEAFF.

The chain links TRBV24-1 to TRBJ2-1; TRBD2 matches at 12 bases. Germline CDR1 KGHDR, CDR2 SFDVKD. This CDR3 region has 16 residues. Trimming took 2 bases from V and 2 from J; bases not matched to a gene: 0. DNA for the CDR3: TGTGCCACCAGTGATTCTAGCGGGAGGGCCTACAATGAGCAGTTCTTC. As protein: CATSDSSGRAYNEQFF.

This clonotype has ten or more counts. Relative to the germline gene, one junction end is altered; a read error may explain this. V usage is TRBV14 and J usage is TRBJ2-7; D is possibly TRBD1 (6 bases). Germline values: CDR1 SGHDN, CDR2 FVKESK. The CDR3 is 13 amino acids. CDR3 sequence reads: CASSQVSVGGQHF. CDR3 sequence (DNA): TGTGCCAGCAGCCAAGTCAGTGTAGGGGGTCAGCACTTC.

The V and J genes are TRBV11-1 and TRBJ2-4, with TRBD1 as a possible D gene (7 bases). V was shortened by 5 bases and J by 6 bases, with 17 bases between the two germline ends. Germline V gives CDR1 SGHAT, CDR2 FQDESV (reference sequence). CDR3 length equals 15 residues. The CDR3 is CASSQEGALRNIQYF. The CDR3 nucleotides read TGTGCCAGCAGCCAGGAGGGGGCATTGAGAAACATTCAGTACTTC.

The chain carries TRBV5-1 and TRBJ2-1; D uncertain. Germline V gene lookup returns CDR1 SGHRS and CDR2 YFSETQ. V was trimmed by 6 bases and J by 7 bases, leaving 20 bases between them. The CDR3 loop spans 15 amino acids. CDR3 nucleotide sequence: TGCGCCAGCAAAGGTCCCCCCTACGGTGGGAATGAGCAGTTCTTC. Translating gives CASKGPPYGGNEQFF.

The chain is built from TRBV12-3 or TRBV12-4 and TRBJ2-7, with 7 bases that match TRBD1. The CDR3 contains 14 residues. V lost 6 bases, J lost 2 bases, and 7 bases stayed unmatched. The CDR3 nucleotides read TGTGCCAGCAGCTTCCAGGGGACAGCCTACGAGCAGTACTTC. Its protein is CASSFQGTAYEQYF.

The chain is built from TRBV6-5 and TRBJ2-2; 12 bases fit TRBD1. Germline V gene sequence: CDR1 MNHEY, CDR2 SVGAGI. The CDR3 runs 16 residues. The V segment lost 5 bases and the J segment 6 bases; nucleotides outside the gene matches: 7. CDR3 nucleotides: TGTGCCAGCAGTCAAACCGGGACAGGGGGCCCCGGGGAGCTGTTTTTT. Protein: CASSQTGTGGPGELFF.

The rearrangement uses TRBV5-4 and TRBJ2-3; 8 nucleotides match TRBD2. Germline CDR1 is SGHNT and CDR2 is YYREEE (reference sequence). J gave up 4 bases and V 4 bases, and 11 bases lay outside the gene matches. This CDR3 is 16 amino acids long. CDR3 sequence (DNA): TGTGCCAGCAGCCCCACAAGCGGGAGTGGAGCAGATACGCAGTATTTT. It translates to CASSPTSGSGADTQYF.

This sequence joins TRBV29-1 and TRBJ2-7; 9 bases line up with TRBD1. CDR1 and CDR2 from the germline V gene are SQVTM and ANQGSEA. The CDR3 is made up of 17 amino acids. The V and J ends lost 0 bases and 1 base, in that order; junction bases with no gene match: 10. The DNA of the CDR3 is TGCAGCGTTGAAGACGAAGGGACAGGGACCCCTTCCTACGAGCAGTACTTC. It encodes CSVEDEGTGTPSYEQYF.

This rearrangement joins TRBV19 to TRBJ1-1; D is unresolved. The CDR3 runs 11 residues. CDR1 LNHDA and CDR2 SQIVND come from the germline V gene (reference sequence). Deletions cut 5 bases from V and 6 bases from J, with 7 bases between. In nucleotides, the CDR3 is TGTGCCAGTAGTCCGCGGCCTGAAGCTTTCTTT. Translating gives CASSPRPEAFF.